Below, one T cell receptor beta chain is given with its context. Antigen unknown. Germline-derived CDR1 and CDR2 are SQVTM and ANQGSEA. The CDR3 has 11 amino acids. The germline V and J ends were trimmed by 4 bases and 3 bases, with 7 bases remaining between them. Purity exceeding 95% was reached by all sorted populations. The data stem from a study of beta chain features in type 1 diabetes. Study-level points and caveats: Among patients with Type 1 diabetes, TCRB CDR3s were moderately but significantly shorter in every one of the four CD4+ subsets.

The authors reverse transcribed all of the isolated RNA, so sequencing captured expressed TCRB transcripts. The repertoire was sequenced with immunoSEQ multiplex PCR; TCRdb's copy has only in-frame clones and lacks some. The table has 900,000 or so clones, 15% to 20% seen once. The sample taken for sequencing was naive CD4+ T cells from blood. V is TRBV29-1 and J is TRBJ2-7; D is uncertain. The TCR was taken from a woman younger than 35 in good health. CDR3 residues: CSVGSDYEQYF. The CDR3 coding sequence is TGCAGCGTTGGGTCGGACTACGAGCAGTACTTC.